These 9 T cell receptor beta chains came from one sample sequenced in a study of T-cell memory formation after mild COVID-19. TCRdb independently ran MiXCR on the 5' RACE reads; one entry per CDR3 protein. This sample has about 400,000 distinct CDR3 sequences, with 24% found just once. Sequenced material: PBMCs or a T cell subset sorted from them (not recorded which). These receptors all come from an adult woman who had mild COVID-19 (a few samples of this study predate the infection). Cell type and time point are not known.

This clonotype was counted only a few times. In nucleotides, the CDR3 is TGTGCCAGCAGCCTGGAAATAGCCAAAAACATTCAGTACTTC. It codes for CASSLEIAKNIQYF. The V call is TRBV6-6, the J call TRBJ2-4, with D uncertain. Germline V lookup: CDR1 MNHNY, CDR2 SVGAGI (reference sequence). This CDR3 is 14 amino acids long. Trimming left V 6 bases short and J 0 bases short, with 9 bases between.

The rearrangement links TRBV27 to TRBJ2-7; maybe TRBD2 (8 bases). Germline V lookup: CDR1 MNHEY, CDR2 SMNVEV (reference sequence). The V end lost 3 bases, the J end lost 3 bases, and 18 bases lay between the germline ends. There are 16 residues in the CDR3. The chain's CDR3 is CASSFFRGTRNYEQYF. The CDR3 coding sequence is TGTGCCAGCAGTTTCTTCAGGGGGACTAGAAACTACGAGCAGTACTTC.

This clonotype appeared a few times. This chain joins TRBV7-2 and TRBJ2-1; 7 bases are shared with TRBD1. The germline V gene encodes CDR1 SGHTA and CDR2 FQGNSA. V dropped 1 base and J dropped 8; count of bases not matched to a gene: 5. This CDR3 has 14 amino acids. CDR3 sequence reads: CASSLVGQYDEQFF. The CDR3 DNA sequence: TGTGCCAGCAGCTTAGTGGGACAGTACGATGAGCAGTTCTTC.

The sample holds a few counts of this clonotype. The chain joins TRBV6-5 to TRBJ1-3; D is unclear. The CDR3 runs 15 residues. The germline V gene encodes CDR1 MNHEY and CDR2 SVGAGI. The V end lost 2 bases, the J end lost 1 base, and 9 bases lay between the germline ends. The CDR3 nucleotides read TGTGCCAGCAGTTACGTTTCAGATTCTGGAAACACCATATATTTT. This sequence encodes CASSYVSDSGNTIYF.

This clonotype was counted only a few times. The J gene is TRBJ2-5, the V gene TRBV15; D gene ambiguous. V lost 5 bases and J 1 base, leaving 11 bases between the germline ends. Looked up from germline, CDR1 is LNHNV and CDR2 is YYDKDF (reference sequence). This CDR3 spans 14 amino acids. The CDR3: CATSPWKGQETQYF. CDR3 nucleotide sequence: TGTGCCACCAGCCCCTGGAAGGGCCAAGAGACCCAGTACTTC.

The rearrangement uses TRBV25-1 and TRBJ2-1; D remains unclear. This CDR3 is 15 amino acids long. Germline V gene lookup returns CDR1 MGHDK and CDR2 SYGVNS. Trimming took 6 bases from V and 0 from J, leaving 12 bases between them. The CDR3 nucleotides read TGTGCCAGCAGGGGTCGATGGGGCTCCTACAATGAGCAGTTCTTC. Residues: CASRGRWGSYNEQFF.

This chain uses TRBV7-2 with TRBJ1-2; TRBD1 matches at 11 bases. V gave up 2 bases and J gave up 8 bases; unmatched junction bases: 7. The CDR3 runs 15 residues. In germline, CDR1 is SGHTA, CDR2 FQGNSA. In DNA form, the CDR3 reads TGTGCCAGCAGCTTACGCGGGACAGGGGGAGGAGGCTACACCTTC. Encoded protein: CASSLRGTGGGGYTF. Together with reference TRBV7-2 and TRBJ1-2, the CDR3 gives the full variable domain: GAGVSQSPSNKVTEKGKDVELRCDPISGHTALYWYRQSLGQGLEFLIYFQGNSAPDKSGLPSDRFSAERTGGSVSTLTIQRTQQEDSAVYLCASSLRGTGGGGYTFGSGTRLTVV.

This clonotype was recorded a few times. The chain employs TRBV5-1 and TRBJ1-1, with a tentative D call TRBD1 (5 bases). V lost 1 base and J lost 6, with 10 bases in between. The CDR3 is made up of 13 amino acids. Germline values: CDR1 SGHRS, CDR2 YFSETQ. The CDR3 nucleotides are TGCGCCAGCAGCTTGCCAGGGCGCCCTGAAGCTTTCTTT. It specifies CASSLPGRPEAFF. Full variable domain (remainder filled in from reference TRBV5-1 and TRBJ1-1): KAGVTQTPRYLIKTRGQQVTLSCSPISGHRSVSWYQQTPGQGLQFLFEYFSETQRNKGNFPGRFSGRQFSNSRSEMNVSTLELGDSALYLCASSLPGRPEAFFGQGTRLTVV.

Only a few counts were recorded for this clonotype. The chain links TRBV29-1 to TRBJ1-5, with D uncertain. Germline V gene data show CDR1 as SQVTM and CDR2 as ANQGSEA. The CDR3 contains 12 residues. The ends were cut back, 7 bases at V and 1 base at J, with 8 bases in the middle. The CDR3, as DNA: TGCAGCGCAAGCGGGAGCAATCAGCCCCAGCATTTT. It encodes CSASGSNQPQHF. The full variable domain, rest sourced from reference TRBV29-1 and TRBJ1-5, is SAVISQKPSRDICQRGTSLTIQCQVDSQVTMMFWYRQQPGQSLTLIATANQGSEATYESGFVIDKFPISRPNLTFSTLTVSNMSPEDSSIYLCSASGSNQPQHFGDGTRLSIL.